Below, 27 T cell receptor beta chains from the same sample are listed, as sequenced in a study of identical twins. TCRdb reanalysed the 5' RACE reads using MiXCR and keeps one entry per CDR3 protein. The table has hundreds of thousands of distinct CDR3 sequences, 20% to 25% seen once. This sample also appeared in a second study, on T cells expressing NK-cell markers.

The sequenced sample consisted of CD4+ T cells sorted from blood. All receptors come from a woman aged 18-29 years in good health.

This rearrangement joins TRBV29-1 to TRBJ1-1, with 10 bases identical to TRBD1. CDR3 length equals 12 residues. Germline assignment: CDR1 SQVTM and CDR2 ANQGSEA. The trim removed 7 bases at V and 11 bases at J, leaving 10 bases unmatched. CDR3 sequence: CSATGTGDMAFF. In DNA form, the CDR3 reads TGCAGCGCTACAGGGACAGGGGATATGGCTTTCTTT.

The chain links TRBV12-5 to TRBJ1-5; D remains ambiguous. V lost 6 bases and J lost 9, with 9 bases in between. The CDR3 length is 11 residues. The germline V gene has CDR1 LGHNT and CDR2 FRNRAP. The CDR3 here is CASGPRGPQHF. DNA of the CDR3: TGTGCTAGTGGCCCCCGTGGGCCCCAGCATTTT.

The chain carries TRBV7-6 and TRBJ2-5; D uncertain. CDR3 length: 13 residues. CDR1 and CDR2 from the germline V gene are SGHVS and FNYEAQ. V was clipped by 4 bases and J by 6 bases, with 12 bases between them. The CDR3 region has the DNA TGTGCCAGCAGCTCTATCCCCTTACAGACCCAGTACTTC. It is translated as CASSSIPLQTQYF. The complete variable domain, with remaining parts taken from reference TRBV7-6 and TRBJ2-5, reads GAGVSQSPRYKVTKRGQDVALRCDPISGHVSLYWYRQALGQGPEFLTYFNYEAQQDKSGLPNDRFSAERPEGSISTLTIQRTEQRDSAMYRCASSSIPLQTQYFGPGTRLLVL.

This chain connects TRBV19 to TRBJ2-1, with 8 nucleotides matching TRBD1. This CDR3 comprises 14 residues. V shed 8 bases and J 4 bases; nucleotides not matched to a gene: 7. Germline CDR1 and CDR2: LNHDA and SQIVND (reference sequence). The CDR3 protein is CASHPQGAYNEQFF. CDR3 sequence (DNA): TGTGCCAGTCACCCTCAGGGGGCGTACAATGAGCAGTTCTTC.

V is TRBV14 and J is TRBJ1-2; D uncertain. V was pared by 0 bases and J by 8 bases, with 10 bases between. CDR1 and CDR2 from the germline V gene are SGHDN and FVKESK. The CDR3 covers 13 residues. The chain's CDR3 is CASSQDLGVGYTF. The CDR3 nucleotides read TGTGCCAGCAGCCAAGATTTGGGCGTGGGCTACACCTTC.

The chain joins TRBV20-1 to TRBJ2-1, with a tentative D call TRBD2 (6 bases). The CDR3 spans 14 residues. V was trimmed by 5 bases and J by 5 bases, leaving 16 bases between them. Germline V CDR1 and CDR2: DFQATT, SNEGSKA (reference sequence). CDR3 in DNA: TGCAGTGCTGTGGTCGGGGGATACGACAATGAGCAGTTCTTC. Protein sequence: CSAVVGGYDNEQFF.

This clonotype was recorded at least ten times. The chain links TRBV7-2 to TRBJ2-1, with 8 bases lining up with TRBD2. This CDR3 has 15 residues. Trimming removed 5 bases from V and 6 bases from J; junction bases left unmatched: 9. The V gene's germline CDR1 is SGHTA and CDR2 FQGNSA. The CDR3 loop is CASSQEASGPNEQFF. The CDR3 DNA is TGTGCCAGCAGCCAAGAGGCTAGCGGGCCCAATGAGCAGTTCTTC.

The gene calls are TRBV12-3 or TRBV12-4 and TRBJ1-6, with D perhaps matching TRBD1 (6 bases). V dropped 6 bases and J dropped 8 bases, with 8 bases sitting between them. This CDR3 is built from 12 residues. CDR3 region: CASRNRDSPLHF. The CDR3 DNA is TGTGCCAGCAGGAACAGGGATTCACCCCTCCACTTT.

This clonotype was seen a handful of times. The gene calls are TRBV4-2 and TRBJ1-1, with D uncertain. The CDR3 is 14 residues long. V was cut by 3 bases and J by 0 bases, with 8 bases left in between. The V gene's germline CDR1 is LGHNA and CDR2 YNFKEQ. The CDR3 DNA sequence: TGTGCCAGCAGCCAGGTGCTCTTGAACACTGAAGCTTTCTTT. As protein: CASSQVLLNTEAFF.

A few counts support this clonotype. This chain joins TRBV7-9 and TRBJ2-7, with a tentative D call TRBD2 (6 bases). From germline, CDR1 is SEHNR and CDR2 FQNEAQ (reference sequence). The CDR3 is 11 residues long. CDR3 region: CASSPGGVVDV. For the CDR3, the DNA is TGTGCCAGCAGCCCCGGGGGAGTTGTGGATGTC.

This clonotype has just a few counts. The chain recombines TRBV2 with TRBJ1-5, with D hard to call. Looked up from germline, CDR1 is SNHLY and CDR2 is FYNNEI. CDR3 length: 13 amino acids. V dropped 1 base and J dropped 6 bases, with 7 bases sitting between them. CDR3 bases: TGTGCCAGCAGTGAAGGTTGGGGTCAGCCCCAGCATTTT. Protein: CASSEGWGQPQHF. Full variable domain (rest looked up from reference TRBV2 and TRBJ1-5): EPEVTQTPSHQVTQMGQEVILRCVPISNHLYFYWYRQILGQKVEFLVSFYNNEISEKSEIFDDQFSVERPDGSNFTLKIRSTKLEDSAMYFCASSEGWGQPQHFGDGTRLSIL.

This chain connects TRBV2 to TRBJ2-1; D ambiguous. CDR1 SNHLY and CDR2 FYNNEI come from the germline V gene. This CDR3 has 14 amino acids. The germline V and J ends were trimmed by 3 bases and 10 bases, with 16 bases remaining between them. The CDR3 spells CASSESTQEKEQFF. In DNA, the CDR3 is TGTGCCAGCAGTGAGTCTACACAAGAGAAAGAGCAGTTCTTC.

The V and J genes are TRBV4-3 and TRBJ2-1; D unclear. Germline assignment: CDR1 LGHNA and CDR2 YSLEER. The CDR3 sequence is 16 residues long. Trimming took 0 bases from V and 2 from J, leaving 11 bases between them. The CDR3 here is CASSQDLPGAYNEQFF. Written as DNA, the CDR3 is TGCGCCAGCAGCCAAGATCTCCCCGGAGCCTACAATGAGCAGTTCTTC.

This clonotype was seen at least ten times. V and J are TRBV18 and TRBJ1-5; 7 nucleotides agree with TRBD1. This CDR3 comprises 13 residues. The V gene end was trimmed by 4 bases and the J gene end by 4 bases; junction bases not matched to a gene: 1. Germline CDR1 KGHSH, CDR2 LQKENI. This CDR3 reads CASSRTGNQPQHF. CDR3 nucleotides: TGTGCCAGCTCACGGACAGGTAATCAGCCCCAGCATTTT. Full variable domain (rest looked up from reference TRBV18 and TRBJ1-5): NAGVMQNPRHLVRRRGQEARLRCSPMKGHSHVYWYRQLPEEGLKFMVYLQKENIIDESGMPKERFSAEFPKEGPSILRIQQVVRGDSAAYFCASSRTGNQPQHFGDGTRLSIL.

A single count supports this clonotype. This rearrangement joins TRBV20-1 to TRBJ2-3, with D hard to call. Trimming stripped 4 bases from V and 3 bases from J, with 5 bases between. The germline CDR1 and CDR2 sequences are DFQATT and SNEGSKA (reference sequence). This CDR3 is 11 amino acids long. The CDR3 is CSAILTDTQYF. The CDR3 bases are TGCAGTGCTATCCTAACAGATACGCAGTATTTT.

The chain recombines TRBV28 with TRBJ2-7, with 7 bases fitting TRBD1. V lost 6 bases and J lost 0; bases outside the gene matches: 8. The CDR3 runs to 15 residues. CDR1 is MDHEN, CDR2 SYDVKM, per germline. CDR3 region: CASSPQGTRSYEQYF. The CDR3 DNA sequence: TGTGCCAGCAGCCCACAGGGGACCCGCTCCTACGAGCAGTACTTC.

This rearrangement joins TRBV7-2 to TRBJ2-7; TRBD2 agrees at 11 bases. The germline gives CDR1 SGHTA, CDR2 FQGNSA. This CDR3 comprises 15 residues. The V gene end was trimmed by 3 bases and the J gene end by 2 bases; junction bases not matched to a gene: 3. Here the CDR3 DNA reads TGTGCCAGCAGCTTGAAGACTAGCGGGGCCTACGAGCAGTACTTC. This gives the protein CASSLKTSGAYEQYF.

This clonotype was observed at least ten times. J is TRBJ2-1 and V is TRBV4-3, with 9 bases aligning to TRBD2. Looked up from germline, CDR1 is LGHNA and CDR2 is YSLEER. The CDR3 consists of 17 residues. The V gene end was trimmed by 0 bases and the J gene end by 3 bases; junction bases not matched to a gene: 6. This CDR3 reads CASSQDLRLADYNEQFF. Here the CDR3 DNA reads TGCGCCAGCAGCCAAGATCTGAGACTAGCGGACTACAATGAGCAGTTCTTC.

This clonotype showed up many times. CDR3 in DNA: TGTGCCAGCAGTTTACAGGGGGATCAGCCCCAGCATTTT. This codes for CASSLQGDQPQHF. The V call is TRBV12-3 or TRBV12-4, the J call TRBJ1-5; 7 bases match TRBD1. The V and J ends lost 2 bases and 5 bases, in that order; junction bases with no gene match: 0. This CDR3 is 13 amino acids long.

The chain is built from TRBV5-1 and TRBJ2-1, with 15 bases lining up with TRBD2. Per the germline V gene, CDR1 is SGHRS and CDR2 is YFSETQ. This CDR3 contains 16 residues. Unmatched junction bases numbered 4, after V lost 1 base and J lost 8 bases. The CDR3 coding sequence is TGCGCCAGCAGCTTGAAAGGACTAGCGGGAGGGGATGAGCAGTTCTTC. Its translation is CASSLKGLAGGDEQFF. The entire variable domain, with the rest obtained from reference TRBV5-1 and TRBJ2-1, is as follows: KAGVTQTPRYLIKTRGQQVTLSCSPISGHRSVSWYQQTPGQGLQFLFEYFSETQRNKGNFPGRFSGRQFSNSRSEMNVSTLELGDSALYLCASSLKGLAGGDEQFFGPGTRLTVL.

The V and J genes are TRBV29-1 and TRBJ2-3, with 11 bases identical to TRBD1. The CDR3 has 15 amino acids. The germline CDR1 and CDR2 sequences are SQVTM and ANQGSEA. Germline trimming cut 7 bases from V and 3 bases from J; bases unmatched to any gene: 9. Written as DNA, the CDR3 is TGCAGCGGTTTCGGGACAGGGGGAACTACAGATACGCAGTATTTT. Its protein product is CSGFGTGGTTDTQYF.

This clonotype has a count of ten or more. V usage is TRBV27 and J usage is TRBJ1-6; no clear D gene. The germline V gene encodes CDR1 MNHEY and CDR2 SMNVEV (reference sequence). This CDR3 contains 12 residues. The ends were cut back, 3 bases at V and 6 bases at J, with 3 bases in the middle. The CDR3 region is CASSFSNSPLHF. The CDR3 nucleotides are TGTGCCAGCAGTTTTTCTAATTCACCCCTCCACTTT.

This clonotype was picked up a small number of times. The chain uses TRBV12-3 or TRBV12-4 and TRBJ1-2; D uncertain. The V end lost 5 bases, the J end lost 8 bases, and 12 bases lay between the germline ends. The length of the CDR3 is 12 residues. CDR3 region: CASSEDGRGYTF. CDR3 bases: TGTGCCAGCAGTGAGGACGGGAGGGGCTACACCTTC.

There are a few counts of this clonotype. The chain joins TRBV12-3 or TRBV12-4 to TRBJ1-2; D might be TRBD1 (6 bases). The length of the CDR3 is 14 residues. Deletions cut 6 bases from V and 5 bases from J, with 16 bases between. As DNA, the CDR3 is TGTGCCAGCAGGCAACAGGGCGCGAGATATGGCTACACCTTC. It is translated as CASRQQGARYGYTF.

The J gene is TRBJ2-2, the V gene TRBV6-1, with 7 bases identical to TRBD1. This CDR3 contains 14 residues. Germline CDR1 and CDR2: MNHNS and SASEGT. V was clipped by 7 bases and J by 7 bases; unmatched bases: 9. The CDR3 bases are TGTGCCAGCATCACCGGACAGGCTGGCGGGGAGCTGTTTTTT. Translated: CASITGQAGGELFF.

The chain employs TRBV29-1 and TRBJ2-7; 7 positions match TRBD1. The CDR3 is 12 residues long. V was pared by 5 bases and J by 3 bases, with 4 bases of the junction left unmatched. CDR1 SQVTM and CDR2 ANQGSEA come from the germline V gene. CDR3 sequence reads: CSVRDSYYEQYF. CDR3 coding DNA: TGCAGCGTTAGGGACAGTTACTACGAGCAGTACTTC.

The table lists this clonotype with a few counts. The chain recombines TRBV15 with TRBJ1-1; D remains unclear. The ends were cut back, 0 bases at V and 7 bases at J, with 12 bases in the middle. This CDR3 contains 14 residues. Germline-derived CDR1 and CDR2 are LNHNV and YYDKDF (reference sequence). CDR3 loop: CATSRDIQFDEAFF. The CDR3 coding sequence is TGTGCCACCAGCAGAGATATTCAGTTTGATGAAGCTTTCTTT.